This TCR beta chain is from a study of blood T cell repertoires in COVID-19. Looking at the study overall: Spain, Italy and the United States supplied samples that represented acute and convalescent COVID-19.

This clone has more than one count but fewer than ten. In the authors' methods: Estimation of nucleated cell counts was performed using reference gene primer amplification. The method was immunoSEQ multiplex PCR; TCRdb's version includes in-frame clones alone and lacks a portion of them. V and J calls and clone size are given by that table; D and trimming were obtained from the DNA. The profile covers 400,000 to 500,000 clones, with 70% to 90% appearing a single time and 1.4% to 1.5% taken by the ten largest. In germline, CDR1 is SGHTA, CDR2 FQGTGA. Between the trimmed V and J ends, which lost 2 bases and 2 bases, there was a span of 6 bases. The CDR3 length is 13 residues.

The sample was PBMCs or T cells enriched from blood (not recorded which). The chain joins TRBV7-3 to TRBJ2-5; D not resolved. This receptor was identified in a woman aged 18-29 years who had been exposed to COVID-19. The DNA for the CDR3 is TGTGCCAGCAGCTTATCGAGGCAAGAGACCCAGTACTTC. This sequence encodes CASSLSRQETQYF.